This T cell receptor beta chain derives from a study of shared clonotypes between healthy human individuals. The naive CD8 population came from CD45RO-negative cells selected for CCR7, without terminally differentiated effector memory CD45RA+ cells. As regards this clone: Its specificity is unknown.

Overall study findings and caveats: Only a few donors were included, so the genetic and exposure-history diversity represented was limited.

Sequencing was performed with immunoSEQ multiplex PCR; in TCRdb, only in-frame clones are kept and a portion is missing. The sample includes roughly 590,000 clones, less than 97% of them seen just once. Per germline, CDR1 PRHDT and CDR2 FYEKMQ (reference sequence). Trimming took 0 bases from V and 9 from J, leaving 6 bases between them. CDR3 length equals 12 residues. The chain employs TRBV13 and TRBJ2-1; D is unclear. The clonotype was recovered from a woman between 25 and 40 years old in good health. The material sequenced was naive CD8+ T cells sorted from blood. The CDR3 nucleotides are TGTGCCAGCAGCTTAGGTGGGATTGAGCAGTTCTTC. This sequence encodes CASSLGGIEQFF.